Below are 20 T cell receptor beta chains sequenced from a single sample in a study of T cell responses to AZD1222 COVID-19 vaccine. Only in-frame clones appear in the TCRdb table, and some are missing; sequencing was by immunoSEQ multiplex PCR. The sample contains 90,000 to 150,000 clones, approximately 87% of which appear only once. The sample here was peripheral blood, taken on day 0 of AZD1222 vaccination. The receptors shown here come from an adult in good health.

V usage is TRBV2 and J usage is TRBJ2-1; D could derive from TRBD1 or TRBD2 (5 bases each). V lost 10 bases and J 11 bases, leaving 18 bases between the germline ends. Germline CDR1 reads SNHLY; CDR2 reads FYNNEI. This CDR3 region has 12 residues. CDR3 nucleotide sequence: TGTGCCACCTCTCCCATCGGGGCGAAGCAGTTCTTC. It specifies CATSPIGAKQFF. The variable domain in full, completed from reference TRBV2 and TRBJ2-1, reads EPEVTQTPSHQVTQMGQEVILRCVPISNHLYFYWYRQILGQKVEFLVSFYNNEISEKSEIFDDQFSVERPDGSNFTLKIRSTKLEDSAMYFCATSPIGAKQFFGPGTRLTVL.

This clone was counted a few times. This chain links TRBV19 with TRBJ1-1; 8 nucleotides align to TRBD1. The germline gives CDR1 LNHDA, CDR2 SQIVND (reference sequence). The trim removed 3 bases at V and 4 bases at J, leaving 7 bases unmatched. This CDR3 is built from 15 residues. CDR3: CASSMGQVAGTEAFF. The CDR3 region has the DNA TGTGCCAGTAGTATGGGACAGGTGGCGGGCACTGAAGCTTTCTTT.

This clone was found once. This chain uses TRBV27 with TRBJ2-1; no clear D gene. CDR1 MNHEY and CDR2 SMNVEV come from the germline V gene (reference sequence). Trimming removed 0 bases at V and 5 bases at J, with 8 bases between. This CDR3 region has 14 residues. CDR3 in amino acids: CASSLSRSHNEQFF. CDR3 coding DNA: TGTGCCAGCAGTTTATCGCGGAGTCACAATGAGCAGTTCTTC.

The chain uses TRBV18 and TRBJ1-3; 7 nucleotides match TRBD1. Germline V gene lookup returns CDR1 KGHSH and CDR2 LQKENI. V trimming: 3 bases; J trimming: 2 bases; junction bases outside the gene matches: 7. CDR3 length: 16 amino acids. DNA for the CDR3: TGTGCCAGCTCACCCCTATTACAGGGGACTGGAAACACCATATATTTT. This codes for CASSPLLQGTGNTIYF.

The V and J genes are TRBV10-3 and TRBJ2-7, with TRBD1 matching over 7 bases. The CDR3 is 16 amino acids. The germline gives CDR1 ENHRY, CDR2 SYGVKD. J lost 0 bases, V lost 1 base, and 6 bases had no gene match. The CDR3 DNA reads TGTGCCATCAGTGAGTTCCCGGACAGGTCCTCCTACGAGCAGTACTTC. Its protein is CAISEFPDRSSYEQYF.

As concerns this clone: Other DNA variants within this sample encode the same CDR3. The chain employs TRBV9 and TRBJ2-3, with D possibly being TRBD1 (5 bases). The CDR3 has 13 residues. Germline CDR1 SGDLS, CDR2 YYNGEE. With 5 bases removed from V and 4 bases from J, the gap between germline ends came to 11 bases. CDR3 loop: CASSGIRADTQYF. The CDR3 coding sequence is TGTGCCAGCAGTGGAATCAGGGCAGATACGCAGTATTTT.

The rearrangement links TRBV29-1 to TRBJ2-3, with 9 bases matching TRBD1. V trimming: 4 bases; J trimming: 1 base; junction bases outside the gene matches: 0. The CDR3 covers 13 residues. The germline V gene encodes CDR1 SQVTM and CDR2 ANQGSEA. CDR3 nucleotide sequence: TGCAGCGTTGGGACAGGGGGCACAGATACGCAGTATTTT. Protein sequence: CSVGTGGTDTQYF.

The CDR3 DNA reads as TGTGCCAGTAGCGTACAGGGTCCAGGGGAAAAACTGTTTTTT. Protein sequence: CASSVQGPGEKLFF. V gene TRBV19 combines with J gene TRBJ1-4; maybe TRBD1 (6 bases). The CDR3 consists of 14 residues. V gave up 6 bases and J gave up 8 bases, with 16 bases separating them. Germline-derived CDR1 and CDR2 are LNHDA and SQIVND (reference sequence).

This chain connects TRBV27 to TRBJ1-4, with D possibly TRBD1 on 6 matching bases. The V end was cut by 4 bases, the J end by 4 bases, with 13 bases between. Germline V gene data show CDR1 as MNHEY and CDR2 as SMNVEV (reference sequence). This CDR3 comprises 15 residues. CDR3 sequence: CASSSRTERNEKLFF. CDR3 bases: TGTGCCAGCAGTTCGCGGACAGAACGTAATGAAAAACTGTTTTTT.

The V gene is TRBV7-2, the J gene TRBJ2-1; 9 bases agree with TRBD2. This CDR3 has 15 amino acids. Germline V gene lookup returns CDR1 SGHTA and CDR2 FQGNSA. V gave up 1 base and J gave up 9 bases; unmatched junction bases: 7. CDR3 sequence reads: CASSLVAGVWAEQFF. The CDR3 DNA sequence: TGTGCCAGCAGCTTAGTAGCGGGAGTATGGGCTGAGCAGTTCTTC.

This clone turned up a few times. V and J are TRBV4-1 and TRBJ2-2, with D possibly being TRBD1 or TRBD2 (5 bases each). CDR3 length: 16 residues. V dropped 4 bases and J dropped 1 base, with 13 bases sitting between them. Looked up from germline, CDR1 is MGHRA and CDR2 is YSYEKL. CDR3 DNA sequence: TGCGCCAGCAGCCCCCGGGAAGGGGTGAACACCGGGGAGCTGTTTTTT. Translated, it gives CASSPREGVNTGELFF.

The chain is built from TRBV7-6 and TRBJ2-3; 11 bases are a match to TRBD1. This CDR3 contains 15 residues. The trim removed 3 bases at V and 4 bases at J, leaving 3 bases unmatched. Germline V gene sequence: CDR1 SGHVS, CDR2 FNYEAQ. The CDR3 reads CASSFGQGAADTQYF. The CDR3, as DNA: TGTGCCAGCAGCTTTGGACAGGGGGCGGCAGATACGCAGTATTTT.

This clone is a singleton in its sample. V is TRBV6-2 or TRBV6-3 and J is TRBJ2-3; tentative D call: TRBD2 (6 bases). CDR1 and CDR2 from the germline V gene are MNHEY and SVGEGT. The ends were cut back, 2 bases at V and 0 bases at J, with 15 bases in the middle. The CDR3 totals 17 residues. The DNA for the CDR3 is TGTGCCAGCAGTTACGAAGTGGGAGGACCCAGCACAGATACGCAGTATTTT. As protein: CASSYEVGGPSTDTQYF.

The rearrangement joins TRBV6-1 to TRBJ2-5; 8 nucleotides match TRBD2. V shed 4 bases, J shed 3 bases, and the junction held 10 bases outside the gene matches. The CDR3 loop spans 16 amino acids. CDR1 is MNHNS and CDR2 is SASEGT in the germline V gene. The CDR3 here is CASSGGLALGEETQYF. CDR3 coding DNA: TGTGCCAGCAGTGGCGGACTAGCTTTAGGGGAAGAGACCCAGTACTTC.

The rearrangement uses TRBV12-3 or TRBV12-4 and TRBJ2-4; D not resolved. This CDR3 spans 13 amino acids. Trimming left V 6 bases short and J 5 bases short, with 11 bases between. CDR3 amino acids: CASSPNQQNIQYF. CDR3 nucleotide sequence: TGTGCCAGCAGCCCCAATCAGCAAAACATTCAGTACTTC.

The CDR3 spells CASNLGDSPLHF. CDR3 nucleotides: TGTGCCAGCAACCTGGGGGATTCACCCCTCCACTTT. The chain is built from TRBV6-5 and TRBJ1-6; tentatively, D is TRBD1 (5 bases). The CDR3 spans 12 residues. CDR1 and CDR2 (germline): MNHEY, SVGAGI. Trimming removed 7 bases from V and 8 bases from J, with 9 bases in between.

The chain has TRBV18 and TRBJ2-3; tentative D call: TRBD1 (6 bases). The CDR3 runs 14 residues. Trimming cost V 3 bases and J 3 bases, with 10 bases left between them. Germline loops: CDR1 KGHSH, CDR2 LQKENI. CDR3 nucleotides: TGTGCCAGCTCACCCCTCGGGACAACAGATACGCAGTATTTT. Protein product: CASSPLGTTDTQYF.

The V gene is TRBV2, the J gene TRBJ1-1; D remains ambiguous. Germline values: CDR1 SNHLY, CDR2 FYNNEI. The CDR3 contains 11 residues. Trimming removed 6 bases at V and 1 base at J, with 3 bases between. For the CDR3, the DNA is TGTGCCAGCAGGAGGAACACTGAAGCTTTCTTT. This gives the protein CASRRNTEAFF.

The sample holds one count of this clone. V usage is TRBV3-1 (or the pseudogene TRBV3-2) and J usage is TRBJ2-2; 12 bases fit TRBD2. Unmatched junction bases numbered 4, after V lost 4 bases and J lost 1 base. Germline loops: CDR1 LGHDT, CDR2 YNNKEL (reference sequence). There are 17 residues in the CDR3. The CDR3 DNA sequence: TGTGCCAGCAGCCCTGTGACTAGCGGGGGGAACACCGGGGAGCTGTTTTTT. Residues: CASSPVTSGGNTGELFF.

A few counts support this clone. The J gene is TRBJ2-1, the V gene TRBV18; 9 bases are a match to TRBD1. CDR1 and CDR2 (germline): KGHSH, LQKENI. The J segment lost 10 bases and the V segment lost 4 bases, leaving 5 bases of the junction unmatched. The CDR3 length is 13 residues. CDR3 loop: CASSLKQGAEQFF. DNA for the CDR3: TGTGCCAGCTCACTCAAACAGGGGGCCGAGCAGTTCTTC.